One sample yielded the 21 T cell receptor beta chains listed below, sequenced in a study of CD8+ T cells in alopecia areata. RNA was isolated and reverse transcribed to cDNA, the sequencing template. Profiling relied on immunoSEQ multiplex PCR, and the TCRdb table lists in-frame clones only, not all of them. This repertoire holds over 100,000 clones, and none appear only once. Sequenced input: lesional skin. The receptor set was obtained from a C3H/HeJ mouse with alopecia areata. Strain MHC haplotype: H2-k.

Notes on this clone: The gene names here belong to mouse. The sequenced CDR3 bases are TGTGCCAGCAGTCCCGACATACCAGCAAACACCGGG. Its protein is CASSPDIPANTG. From start to end, the CDR3 is CASSPDIPANTGQLYF. The chain joins TRBV19 to TRBJ2-2, with D unclear. The missing CDR3 end, 4 residues past where the read stops, is filled in from the germline J gene. The CDR3 has 16 amino acids. V lost 4 bases and J 0 bases, leaving 13 bases between the germline ends. Germline V gene data show CDR1 as FNHDT and CDR2 as SITEND (reference sequence).

Ten or more counts support this clone. Each gene name is a mouse one. The sequenced fragment ends 4 residues before the CDR3 boundary, so the rest is inferred from the germline J gene. V and J are TRBV13-3 and TRBJ1-1; 10 bases line up with TRBD1. The CDR3 is made up of 13 amino acids. The germline V gene encodes CDR1 NNHDY and CDR2 SYVADS. J was trimmed by 1 base and V by 7 bases; bases with no gene match: 1. CDR3 sequence: CASDRGPNTEVFF. The CDR3 bases that were read are TGTGCCAGCGACAGGGGGCCGAACACA.

There are a few counts of this clone. Gene names and germline refer to mouse. The DNA ends 4 residues before the CDR3 does, and the rest of the CDR3 is filled in from the germline J gene. The chain is built from TRBV13-3 and TRBJ2-3; D unresolved. CDR1 and CDR2 (germline): NNHDY, SYVADS. The CDR3 consists of 11 residues. The CDR3 loop is CASSPRETLYF. CDR3 DNA, as far as it was read: TGTGCCAGCAGCCCTCGAGAA.

This clone has a handful of counts. All gene names here are mouse names. Read coverage stops 4 residues before the CDR3 terminus; the germline J gene supplies the remainder. This rearrangement joins TRBV13-3 to TRBJ2-3; maybe TRBD1 (7 bases). Germline V gives CDR1 NNHDY, CDR2 SYVADS. Trimming removed 0 bases from V and 0 bases from J, with 11 bases in between. CDR3 length: 16 amino acids. CDR3 bases read: TGTGCCAGCAGTGATGTTCAGGGGGGTAGTGCAGAA. Protein product: CASSDVQGGSAE. The CDR3, in full, reads CASSDVQGGSAETLYF.

This clone has just a few counts. Genes and germline come from the mouse. The read is 4 residues too short to cover the CDR3 end, so that end is filled in from the germline J gene. The V and J genes are TRBV1 and TRBJ2-1; 10 positions match TRBD2. V lost 0 bases to trimming and J lost 4 bases; unmatched junction nucleotides: 6. The CDR3 spans 17 residues. CDR1 NSQYPW and CDR2 LRSPGD come from the germline V gene (reference sequence). CDR3 DNA, as far as it was read: TGCACCTGCAGTGCAGAAGTCTGGGGGGGCTGGTATGCT. Its protein product is CTCSAEVWGGWYA. The whole CDR3 protein reads CTCSAEVWGGWYAEQFF.

This clone occurred many times. Translating the DNA gives a protein that differs from the TCRdb entry at residue 10; the protein shown here is that DNA translation. Here the gene names and germline are mouse. The CDR3 is cut off 3 residues early in the read; its end comes from the germline J gene. This sequence joins TRBV16 and TRBJ1-3; 8 bases line up with TRBD1. The length of the CDR3 is 13 residues. With 5 bases clipped from V and 3 bases from J, the junction kept 0 bases outside the gene matches. Germline V gene data show CDR1 as SGHSA and CDR2 as FRNQAP. Partial CDR3 DNA: TGTGCAAGCAGCGGGACAGGTGGAAATACG. This sequence encodes CASSGTGGNT. The whole CDR3 sequence reads CASSGTGGNTLYF. Full variable domain (missing parts from reference TRBV16 and TRBJ1-3): NAGVIQTPRHKVTGKGQEATLWCEPISGHSAVFWYRQTIVQGLEFLTYFRNQAPIDDSGMPKERFSAQMPNQSHSTLKIQSTQPQDSAVYLCASSGTGGNTLYFGEGSRLIVV.

This clone was counted only a few times. Gene and germline names: mouse. The read terminates 4 residues ahead of where the CDR3 ends, so the germline J gene completes it. The chain has TRBV13-3 and TRBJ1-1; D may be TRBD1 (5 bases). Trimming cost V 5 bases and J 0 bases, with 11 bases left between them. This CDR3 is built from 14 residues. Germline-derived CDR1 and CDR2 are NNHDY and SYVADS. This chain's CDR3 is CASSFDSANTEVFF. The part of the CDR3 DNA that was read is TGTGCCAGCAGCTTCGACAGTGCAAACACA.

As regards this clone: Genes and germline come from the mouse. The read is 4 residues too short to cover the CDR3 end, so that end is filled in from the germline J gene. The gene calls are TRBV17 and TRBJ1-4; D unclear. This CDR3 is built from 15 residues. The V gene lost 5 bases and the J gene lost 0 bases, with 10 bases spanning the gap. CDR1 and CDR2 (germline): MNHDT, YYDKIL. The chain's CDR3 is CASSHTEISNERLFF. CDR3 bases read: TGTGCTAGCAGTCATACAGAAATTTCCAACGAA.

This clone came up a few times. Gene names are the mouse ones. Coverage ceases 4 residues before the CDR3 finishes, and the germline J gene fills in the end. The chain joins TRBV13-3 to TRBJ1-2, with 9 bases aligning to TRBD1. CDR1 and CDR2 (germline): NNHDY, SYVADS. The CDR3 runs to 15 residues. The junction had 5 bases not matched to a gene; V was cut back by 5 bases and J by 0 bases. This CDR3 is CASSLGTGTNSDYTF. The sequenced CDR3 bases are TGTGCCAGCAGCCTTGGGACAGGGACAAACTCC.

This clone showed up just a few times. Mouse germline and gene names are used. Partial CDR3 DNA: TGTGCCAGCAGTGATGCCTGGACAGGGACCAACGAA. Translating it yields CASSDAWTGTNE. The full CDR3 is CASSDAWTGTNERLFF. This sequence joins TRBV13-3 and TRBJ1-4; 8 bases map to TRBD1. The read gets to within 4 residues of the CDR3 end, and the germline J gene fills in the rest. The germline gives CDR1 NNHDY, CDR2 SYVADS. The CDR3 length is 16 residues. V lost 0 bases, J lost 3 bases, and 4 bases stayed unmatched.

This clone appeared a few times. The gene symbols are mouse symbols. The read stops 4 residues short of the end of the CDR3; the missing end is completed from the germline J gene. The chain has TRBV1 and TRBJ2-7; 7 bases are a match to TRBD1. From germline, CDR1 is NSQYPW and CDR2 LRSPGD (reference sequence). This CDR3 has 14 residues. V lost 4 bases to trimming and J lost 0 bases; unmatched junction nucleotides: 3. CDR3 bases read: TGCACCTGCAGTGTCAGGGGGAGCTCCTAT. This encodes CTCSVRGSSY. The entire CDR3 is CTCSVRGSSYEQYF.

This clone has ten or more counts. The genes and germline here are from mouse. The CDR3 region is CASSDSLGGRYEQYF. The DNA read from the CDR3 is TGTGCCAGCAGTGATTCCCTGGGGGGGCGCTAT. The V call is TRBV13-3, the J call TRBJ2-7; 10 nucleotides line up with TRBD2. Coverage ceases 4 residues before the CDR3 finishes, and the germline J gene fills in the end. V shed 1 base and J 3 bases; nucleotides not matched to a gene: 4. The germline gives CDR1 NNHDY, CDR2 SYVADS. The CDR3 is made up of 15 amino acids.

Remarks on this clone: The gene symbols are mouse symbols. The missing CDR3 end, 4 residues past where the read stops, is filled in from the germline J gene. V and J are TRBV13-1 and TRBJ2-1, with TRBD1 matching over 7 bases. With V trimmed by 5 bases and J by 2 bases, 1 base remained unmatched. Germline V lookup: CDR1 NSHNY, CDR2 SYGAGN. The CDR3 totals 13 residues. CDR3 region: CASSQGDYAEQFF. The CDR3 bases that were read are TGTGCCAGCAGCCAGGGGGACTATGCT.

About this clone itself: The gene symbols are mouse symbols. From the germline J gene comes the end of the CDR3, since the read stops 4 residues before it. This chain connects TRBV13-3 to TRBJ2-2; the match to TRBD2 covers 9 bases. The CDR3 loop spans 16 amino acids. The junction had 5 bases not matched to a gene; V was cut back by 1 base and J by 4 bases. CDR1 NNHDY and CDR2 SYVADS come from the germline V gene. Partial CDR3 DNA: TGTGCCAGCAGTGATAATACCTGGGGGGGCACCGGG. This gives the protein CASSDNTWGGTG. The complete CDR3 sequence is CASSDNTWGGTGQLYF.

In this sample, this clone turned up many times. Gene names refer to mouse genes. The CDR3 end lies 4 residues beyond the end of the read and is filled in from the germline J gene. The chain links TRBV13-3 to TRBJ1-4; 11 bases align to TRBD1. CDR1 is NNHDY and CDR2 is SYVADS in the germline V gene. The junction had 1 base not matched to a gene; V was cut back by 3 bases and J by 0 bases. The CDR3 length is 16 residues. The CDR3 protein is CASSGTGGFSNERLFF. The DNA read from the CDR3 is TGTGCCAGCAGTGGGACAGGGGGCTTTTCCAACGAA.

This clone was counted only a few times. Mouse germline and gene names are used. Sequencing ends 4 residues short of the CDR3 end; the germline J gene provides the rest. This chain joins TRBV19 and TRBJ2-3; 9 nucleotides agree with TRBD2. Germline CDR1 is FNHDT and CDR2 is SITEND (reference sequence). After removal of 3 bases from V and 3 bases from J, the junction contained 5 bases not matched to a gene. CDR3 length equals 15 residues. Here the CDR3 reads CASSRAGGEAETLYF. The sequenced part of the CDR3 DNA is TGTGCCAGCAGTAGGGCTGGGGGGGAAGCAGAA.

A word on this clone: Mouse gene names and germline throughout. The observed sequence ends 4 residues before the CDR3 terminus, with the missing tail filled in from the germline J gene. The J gene is TRBJ2-4, the V gene TRBV13-3, with D uncertain. This CDR3 has 15 residues. V lost 5 bases and J 0 bases, leaving 13 bases between the germline ends. Germline V gene sequence: CDR1 NNHDY, CDR2 SYVADS. This chain's CDR3 is CASSPRQTSQNTLYF. The part of the CDR3 DNA that was read is TGTGCCAGCAGCCCCAGACAAACTAGTCAAAAC.

For this clone: The germline and genes are mouse ones. Read data end 4 residues before the CDR3 end; the end is taken from the germline J gene. This rearrangement joins TRBV1 to TRBJ2-5, with 9 positions matching TRBD1. This CDR3 is 14 amino acids long. Per germline, CDR1 NSQYPW and CDR2 LRSPGD (reference sequence). The CDR3 spells CTCSARTGADTQYF. CDR3 DNA, as far as it was read: TGCACCTGCAGTGCACGGACAGGGGCAGAC.

Notes on this clone: Gene names denote mouse genes. The CDR3 end falls 4 residues outside the read, so it is completed with the germline J gene. The rearrangement links TRBV13-3 to TRBJ1-4; 7 positions agree with TRBD1. The junction had 7 bases not matched to a gene; V was cut back by 3 bases and J by 2 bases. Germline lookup yields CDR1 NNHDY and CDR2 SYVADS. The CDR3 runs to 16 residues. The part of the CDR3 DNA that was read is TGTGCCAGCAGTGGGGAAGCGACAGGGTCCAACGAA. Amino acids: CASSGEATGSNE. The entire CDR3 is CASSGEATGSNERLFF.

There are a few counts of this clone. The genes and germline here are from mouse. From the germline J gene comes the end of the CDR3, since the read stops 4 residues before it. In the same sample, other DNA sequences code for this CDR3. The V and J genes are TRBV13-3 and TRBJ1-1; D not resolved. V was cut by 4 bases and J by 0 bases, with 4 bases left in between. Germline values: CDR1 NNHDY, CDR2 SYVADS. The CDR3 has 12 amino acids. The sequenced part of the CDR3 DNA is TGTGCCAGCAGTCTTCAGAACACA. Protein: CASSLQNT. The entire CDR3 is CASSLQNTEVFF.

With respect to this clone: Any gene name here is a mouse gene name. The CDR3 end lies 4 residues beyond the end of the read and is filled in from the germline J gene. The chain uses TRBV31 and TRBJ2-1; 8 bases align to TRBD2. The junction had 2 bases not matched to a gene; V was cut back by 1 base and J by 3 bases. The CDR3 is 14 residues long. Germline CDR1 GKSSPN, CDR2 SITVG. The covered CDR3 bases are TGTGCCTGGAGTCCGGACTGGGTCTATGCT. This translates into CAWSPDWVYA. The entire CDR3 is CAWSPDWVYAEQFF.